The rows below give T cell receptor beta chains drawn from one sample of a study of blood T cell repertoires in COVID-19. Data came from immunoSEQ multiplex PCR; TCRdb stores just in-frame clones and leaves some out. Here the sample spans under 200,000 clones, about 84% being singletons. Sequenced: PBMCs or T cells enriched from blood (not recorded which). The receptor set was obtained from a woman aged 35 to 49 with acute COVID-19. The conserved cysteine and the conserved F or W are not part of the CDR3 here. D genes are given only for firm matches.

J gene: TRBJ1-2; D gene: -; V gene: TRBV28; CDR3 protein: ASTPGRNYGYT
J gene: TRBJ1-2; D gene: TRBD1; V gene: TRBV9; CDR3 protein: ASSLGQGDYGYT
J gene: TRBJ2-5; D gene: -; V gene: TRBV24-1; CDR3 protein: ATSDSFQNQY
J gene: TRBJ2-7; D gene: -; V gene: TRBV4-1; CDR3 protein: ASSPITPGEQY
J gene: TRBJ1-3; D gene: -; V gene: TRBV18; CDR3 protein: ASSLITGDTIY
J gene: TRBJ1-1; D gene: -; V gene: TRBV5-1; CDR3 protein: ASSLVEGNTEAF
J gene: TRBJ2-2; D gene: TRBD2; V gene: TRBV3-1/TRBV3-2; CDR3 protein: ASSPPAGVRTGELF
J gene: TRBJ2-7; D gene: -; V gene: TRBV27; CDR3 protein: ASSPSEGAVPYEQY
J gene: TRBJ1-1; D gene: TRBD1; V gene: TRBV28; CDR3 protein: ASNQATGHNTEAF
J gene: TRBJ2-7; D gene: TRBD1; V gene: TRBV7-3; CDR3 protein: ASSLTGTGGINEQY
J gene: TRBJ1-2; D gene: -; V gene: TRBV5-4; CDR3 protein: ASSPHPKGRSNQLSYGYT
J gene: TRBJ2-3; D gene: TRBD2; V gene: TRBV7-9; CDR3 protein: ASSLGRDYGTQY
J gene: TRBJ1-4; D gene: -; V gene: TRBV28; CDR3 protein: ASSLAGPDATNEKLF
J gene: TRBJ2-6; D gene: TRBD2; V gene: TRBV7-2; CDR3 protein: ASQPSGRVSGANVLT
J gene: TRBJ2-3; D gene: -; V gene: TRBV29-1; CDR3 protein: SVGQGTDTQY
J gene: TRBJ1-2; D gene: TRBD1; V gene: TRBV5-6; CDR3 protein: ASTDRGYGYT
J gene: TRBJ2-3; D gene: TRBD2; V gene: TRBV9; CDR3 protein: ASSVEEGGLAGRRPFRSTDTQY
J gene: TRBJ1-2; D gene: TRBD1; V gene: TRBV6-1; CDR3 protein: ASSEVGTGIRYGYT
J gene: TRBJ2-7; D gene: TRBD2; V gene: TRBV4-2; CDR3 protein: ASSQGLAGNYEQY
J gene: TRBJ1-4; D gene: -; V gene: TRBV4-1; CDR3 protein: ASSQDPRQLNEKLF
J gene: TRBJ2-5; D gene: -; V gene: TRBV6-1; CDR3 protein: ASIEGIVKRTQY
J gene: TRBJ2-3; D gene: TRBD2; V gene: TRBV5-4; CDR3 protein: ASSSKASGRGTTDTQY
J gene: TRBJ1-1; D gene: TRBD1; V gene: TRBV5-6; CDR3 protein: ASSETGGLEAF
J gene: TRBJ2-2; D gene: -; V gene: TRBV10-3; CDR3 protein: AISESFGSVTGELF
J gene: TRBJ2-7; D gene: -; V gene: TRBV6-6; CDR3 protein: ASSYGGDTFEQY
J gene: TRBJ2-3; D gene: TRBD1; V gene: TRBV6-5; CDR3 protein: ASGRQGTVTDTQY
J gene: TRBJ2-4; D gene: -; V gene: TRBV28; CDR3 protein: ASGLVGNIQY
J gene: TRBJ2-5; D gene: TRBD2; V gene: TRBV7-2; CDR3 protein: ASSLVGTSAETQY
J gene: TRBJ2-1; D gene: -; V gene: TRBV29-1; CDR3 protein: SVAAGTDYNEQF
J gene: TRBJ2-3; D gene: TRBD2; V gene: TRBV6-4; CDR3 protein: ASSRGGPADTQY
J gene: TRBJ2-5; D gene: -; V gene: TRBV21-1; CDR3 protein: ASSKGGGQSSRETQY
J gene: TRBJ1-2; D gene: -; V gene: TRBV11-2; CDR3 protein: ASSFGGGYT
J gene: TRBJ2-1; D gene: TRBD2; V gene: TRBV10-1; CDR3 protein: ASAQREAYNEQF
J gene: TRBJ2-7; D gene: TRBD2; V gene: TRBV7-2; CDR3 protein: ASSLDGTRSDEQY
J gene: TRBJ1-2; D gene: -; V gene: TRBV9; CDR3 protein: ASSVARGNYGYT